This record covers a single TCR beta chain. The data were taken from a study of T cell changes during pregnancy in multiple sclerosis. The assay was immunoSEQ multiplex PCR, and TCRdb's table has in-frame clones only and misses some. The sample has about 58,000 clones, about 90% seen once; the top ten hold about 0.5%. Germline V lookup: CDR1 SEHNR, CDR2 FQNEAQ (reference sequence). V dropped 10 bases and J dropped 2; count of bases not matched to a gene: 6. The CDR3 runs 14 residues. The specimen comprised CD4+ T cells from peripheral blood mononuclear cells, sampled after pregnancy. The source is a female donor in good health, enrolled as a control in a pregnancy study. The chain joins TRBV7-9 to TRBJ2-3; TRBD2 agrees at 10 bases. The CDR3 loop is CATSTSGATDTQYF. CDR3 bases: TGTGCCACCTCTACTAGCGGGGCCACAGATACGCAGTATTTT.